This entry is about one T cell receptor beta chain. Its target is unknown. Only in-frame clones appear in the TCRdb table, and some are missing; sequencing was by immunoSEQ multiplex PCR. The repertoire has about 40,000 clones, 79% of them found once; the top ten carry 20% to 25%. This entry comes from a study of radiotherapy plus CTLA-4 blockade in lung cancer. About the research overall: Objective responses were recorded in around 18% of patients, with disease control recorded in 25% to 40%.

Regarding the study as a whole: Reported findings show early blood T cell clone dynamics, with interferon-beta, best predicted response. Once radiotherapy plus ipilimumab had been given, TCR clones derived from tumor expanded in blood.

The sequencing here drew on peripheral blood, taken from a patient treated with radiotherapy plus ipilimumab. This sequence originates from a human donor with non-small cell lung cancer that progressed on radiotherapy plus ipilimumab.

The CDR3 nucleotides are TGTGCCAGCAGTTATAGGGGCAGGGTAGATGGCTACACCTTC. Its protein is CASSYRGRVDGYTF. This chain uses TRBV6-5 with TRBJ1-2, with D maybe TRBD1 (5 bases). The CDR3 runs to 14 residues. In germline, CDR1 is MNHEY, CDR2 SVGAGI. The germline V and J ends were trimmed by 3 bases and 6 bases, with 14 bases remaining between them.